This TCR beta chain was recovered during a study of T-cell reconstitution after alpha-beta-depleted transplantation in children. Study findings and constraints: At one year after transplant, newly produced T cells mostly accounted for T-cell counts and diversity. It was reported that alpha-beta T cells came from several hundred expanded graft clones (about two months after transplant).

There are 15 residues in the CDR3. Trimming removed 3 bases from V and 11 bases from J, with 22 bases in between. The sample holds a few counts of this clonotype. Its target is unknown. Unique molecular identifiers were used in preparing the TCRbeta library. TCRdb reprocessed the PCR reads via MiXCR and lists one record per CDR3 protein. The repertoire holds under 250,000 distinct CDR3 sequences, 20% to 30% seen once, with about 4.8% in the top ten. The chain has TRBV12-3 or TRBV12-4 and TRBJ1-1; D is possibly TRBD1 (5 bases). Here the sequenced sample was PBMCs, mostly from graft donor cells, taken 360 days after TCRalphabeta/CD19-depleted stem cell transplant. The receptor was derived from a female patient aged 2 to 10 who had a stem cell transplant for congenital amegakaryocytic thrombocytopenia, so the T cells may come from the graft donor. The CDR3 spells CASSFKVPDQGLAFF. The CDR3 coding sequence is TGTGCCAGCAGTTTTAAGGTCCCAGATCAGGGTTTGGCTTTCTTT.